These 23 T cell receptor beta chains were sequenced from one sample in a study of blood T cell repertoires in COVID-19. TCRdb's table, derived via immunoSEQ multiplex PCR, lists solely in-frame clones and lacks some. The sample has 160,000 or so clones; about 77% are singletons. The sequencing input was peripheral blood. The source of these receptors is a woman older than 75 with acute or convalescent COVID-19.

This clone occurred once. The V call is TRBV27, the J call TRBJ1-1; D call uncertain. The CDR3 is 15 residues long. Trimming took off 0 bases at V and 3 bases at J, with 11 bases between the two ends. Per the germline V gene, CDR1 is MNHEY and CDR2 is SMNVEV (reference sequence). The DNA of the CDR3 is TGTGCCAGCAGTTTATCGATGTACGGGGACACTGAAGCTTTCTTT. This translates into CASSLSMYGDTEAFF.

This clone has more than one count but fewer than ten. The chain carries TRBV9 and TRBJ2-2, with D possibly TRBD2 on 5 matching bases. V was shortened by 0 bases and J by 3 bases, with 6 bases between the two germline ends. The CDR3 totals 14 residues. Germline V lookup: CDR1 SGDLS, CDR2 YYNGEE. The CDR3 sequence: CASSVVGDTGELFF. CDR3 sequence (DNA): TGTGCCAGCAGCGTAGTCGGGGACACCGGGGAGCTGTTTTTT.

This clone occurred once. V is TRBV28 and J is TRBJ1-6; the match to TRBD1 covers 8 bases. The germline gives CDR1 MDHEN, CDR2 SYDVKM. The V gene end was trimmed by 7 bases and the J gene end by 14 bases; junction bases not matched to a gene: 10. The CDR3 runs to 13 residues. The CDR3 DNA follows: TGTGCCAGCATGCCGGGACAGGTCTCATCCCTCCACTTT. This codes for CASMPGQVSSLHF.

The chain links TRBV19 to TRBJ1-1, with 8 nucleotides matching TRBD1. Germline CDR1 reads LNHDA; CDR2 reads SQIVND (reference sequence). The V gene end was trimmed by 6 bases and the J gene end by 2 bases; junction bases not matched to a gene: 11. This CDR3 has 16 amino acids. CDR3 sequence: CASRNQDRAINTEAFF. CDR3 in DNA: TGTGCCAGTAGGAACCAGGACAGGGCAATTAACACTGAAGCTTTCTTT. Based on the CDR3 plus reference TRBV19 and TRBJ1-1, the full variable domain is DGGITQSPKYLFRKEGQNVTLSCEQNLNHDAMYWYRQDPGQGLRLIYYSQIVNDFQKGDIAEGYSVSREKKESFPLTVTSAQKNPTAFYLCASRNQDRAINTEAFFGQGTRLTVV.

The J gene is TRBJ2-3, the V gene TRBV5-6, with a weak D call TRBD1 (5 bases). The CDR3 is made up of 14 amino acids. Trimming removed 0 bases at V and 4 bases at J, with 9 bases between. Germline V gives CDR1 SGHDT, CDR2 YYEEEE. In DNA form, the CDR3 reads TGTGCCAGCAGCTTGGTCAGGGTGTCAGATACGCAGTATTTT. Its protein is CASSLVRVSDTQYF.

The V call is TRBV30, the J call TRBJ2-3, with 7 nucleotides matching TRBD2. Germline V lookup: CDR1 GTSNPN, CDR2 SVGIG (reference sequence). V shed 2 bases and J 3 bases; nucleotides not matched to a gene: 2. This CDR3 comprises 13 residues. The CDR3 spells CAWSRTSTDTQYF. Here the CDR3 DNA reads TGTGCCTGGAGTCGGACTAGTACAGATACGCAGTATTTT.

This clone came up once. V and J are TRBV6-6 and TRBJ2-1; 13 bases are shared with TRBD2. CDR1 is MNHNY, CDR2 SVGAGI, per germline (reference sequence). This CDR3 region has 16 residues. Germline trimming cut 5 bases from V and 6 bases from J; bases unmatched to any gene: 7. CDR3 loop: CASSPLGLAGVNEQFF. The CDR3 DNA is TGTGCCAGCAGTCCACTTGGACTAGCGGGAGTCAATGAGCAGTTCTTC.

The table lists this clone with a few counts. CDR3 protein: CASSPYSGRSYNEQFF. The CDR3 nucleotides read TGTGCCAGCAGCCCCTATAGCGGCCGCTCCTACAATGAGCAGTTCTTC. The rearrangement joins TRBV7-9 to TRBJ2-1; D possibly corresponds to TRBD2 (6 bases). The CDR3 totals 16 residues. Between the trimmed V and J ends, which lost 5 bases and 0 bases, there was a span of 14 bases. CDR1 is SEHNR, CDR2 FQNEAQ, per germline (reference sequence).

The chain employs TRBV11-2 and TRBJ2-7, with a weak D call TRBD2 (5 bases). The CDR3 spans 14 residues. Germline V CDR1 and CDR2: SGHAT, FQNNGV. Between the trimmed V and J ends, which lost 4 bases and 4 bases, there was a span of 14 bases. The CDR3 DNA sequence: TGTGCCAGCAGCTCAGTTAGCGACGGGTACGAGCAGTACTTC. Its protein is CASSSVSDGYEQYF.

This clone has just one count. The V and J genes are TRBV7-9 and TRBJ2-3; 9 bases align to TRBD1. Unmatched junction bases numbered 10, after V lost 5 bases and J lost 7 bases. The germline V gene encodes CDR1 SEHNR and CDR2 FQNEAQ (reference sequence). This CDR3 region has 15 residues. The CDR3 DNA reads as TGTGCCAGCAGCCCCCCCGGGACAGGGCAACATACGCAGTATTTT. Its translation: CASSPPGTGQHTQYF.

The chain recombines TRBV7-8 with TRBJ2-7, with 8 bases lining up with TRBD2. The germline gives CDR1 SGHVS, CDR2 FQNEAQ. The CDR3 contains 15 residues. Germline trimming cut 2 bases from V and 0 bases from J; bases unmatched to any gene: 3. Here the CDR3 reads CASSLRREDSYEQYF. The CDR3 DNA follows: TGTGCCAGCAGCTTACGGCGGGAGGACTCCTACGAGCAGTACTTC.

The V gene is TRBV19, the J gene TRBJ2-7; tentative D call: TRBD2 (6 bases). V lost 2 bases to trimming and J lost 2 bases, with 10 bases between them. Germline V gene sequence: CDR1 LNHDA, CDR2 SQIVND (reference sequence). The CDR3 is 14 residues long. The CDR3 DNA reads TGTGCCAGTAGTATACTCGCGGGAACCTACGAGCAGTACTTC. Amino acids: CASSILAGTYEQYF.

This rearrangement joins TRBV2 to TRBJ1-2, with 9 bases identical to TRBD1. The CDR3 is made up of 15 amino acids. The V segment lost 7 bases and the J segment 4 bases; nucleotides outside the gene matches: 10. Per the germline V gene, CDR1 is SNHLY and CDR2 is FYNNEI. The CDR3 reads CASTLQGAPIYGYTF. Written as DNA, the CDR3 is TGTGCCAGCACTCTACAGGGGGCCCCAATCTATGGCTACACCTTC.

The sample holds a few counts of this clone. V is TRBV27 and J is TRBJ1-2, with D uncertain. V dropped 7 bases and J dropped 1 base, with 10 bases sitting between them. CDR1 and CDR2 (germline): MNHEY, SMNVEV (reference sequence). CDR3 size: 13 residues. CDR3 sequence reads: CASKEQSNYGYTF. Written as DNA, the CDR3 is TGTGCCAGCAAGGAGCAAAGTAACTATGGCTACACCTTC.

This clone has a single count. The genes are TRBV28 and TRBJ2-6; a possible D gene is TRBD1 (5 bases). Germline V CDR1 and CDR2: MDHEN, SYDVKM. Trimming took 4 bases from V and 2 from J, leaving 9 bases between them. The length of the CDR3 is 15 residues. CDR3 protein: CASSSPGTGANVLTF. CDR3 coding DNA: TGTGCCAGCAGTTCACCAGGGACTGGGGCCAACGTCCTGACTTTC.

CDR3 DNA sequence: TGTGCCAGCAGGGCCGGGACAGGGGCGAACACTGAAGCTTTCTTT. Translated, it gives CASRAGTGANTEAFF. V gene TRBV6-5 combines with J gene TRBJ1-1; 10 bases are shared with TRBD1. V shed 6 bases and J 1 base; nucleotides not matched to a gene: 5. The CDR3 loop spans 15 amino acids. Germline CDR1 reads MNHEY; CDR2 reads SVGAGI.

The chain uses TRBV5-1 and TRBJ1-2; possibly TRBD1 for D (6 bases). V shed 4 bases and J shed 2 bases, with 15 bases lying between them. CDR3 size: 15 residues. Germline loops: CDR1 SGHRS, CDR2 YFSETQ. The CDR3 loop is CASSPGTLSNYGYTF. As DNA, the CDR3 is TGCGCCAGCAGCCCCGGGACACTTTCAAACTATGGCTACACCTTC.

The chain couples TRBV15 to TRBJ2-7, with 7 nucleotides matching TRBD2. Germline V gives CDR1 LNHNV, CDR2 YYDKDF (reference sequence). The CDR3 totals 14 residues. Losses at the gene ends were 3 bases for V and 0 bases for J; bases not matched to a gene: 2. The CDR3 nucleotides read TGTGCCACCAGCAGGGGGGGGGACTCCTACGAGCAGTACTTC. It encodes CATSRGGDSYEQYF.

This clone has a handful of counts. This rearrangement joins TRBV27 to TRBJ1-4; possible D gene TRBD1, 5 bases. V lost 2 bases and J lost 5, with 9 bases in between. The germline V gene encodes CDR1 MNHEY and CDR2 SMNVEV (reference sequence). The CDR3 spans 14 residues. The CDR3 sequence is CASSLRGTNEKLFF. The DNA of the CDR3 is TGTGCCAGCAGTTTAAGGGGTACCAATGAAAAACTGTTTTTT.

The rearrangement joins TRBV5-1 to TRBJ2-5; D is perhaps TRBD2 (7 bases). The germline V and J ends were trimmed by 2 bases and 3 bases, with 14 bases remaining between them. The CDR3 consists of 15 residues. CDR1 and CDR2 from the germline V gene are SGHRS and YFSETQ. The DNA of the CDR3 is TGCGCCAGCAGCTTCCCCGGAGGGGGGGAAGAGACCCAGTACTTC. It yields the protein CASSFPGGGEETQYF.

This sequence joins TRBV7-9 and TRBJ2-1; tentative D call: TRBD1 (6 bases). Trimming left V 3 bases short and J 1 base short, with 10 bases between. CDR3 length equals 15 residues. The germline V gene has CDR1 SEHNR and CDR2 FQNEAQ (reference sequence). CDR3 amino acids: CASSFNRDSYNEQFF. The CDR3 DNA reads as TGTGCCAGCAGCTTCAACAGGGATTCCTACAATGAGCAGTTCTTC.

Comment on this clone: Other DNA variants within this sample encode the same CDR3. The chain joins TRBV5-1 to TRBJ1-4, with D unclear. The CDR3 spans 14 residues. Germline CDR1 reads SGHRS; CDR2 reads YFSETQ. V lost 2 bases, J lost 1 base, and 6 bases lay in between. CDR3: CASSFRGTNEKLFF. Written as DNA, the CDR3 is TGCGCCAGCAGCTTTCGGGGAACTAATGAAAAACTGTTTTTT.

This clone has more than one count but fewer than ten. The chain carries TRBV2 and TRBJ2-7, with 8 bases matching TRBD1. This CDR3 has 14 residues. The ends lost 6 bases at V and 4 bases at J; junction bases unmatched: 8. CDR1 is SNHLY, CDR2 FYNNEI, per germline. The CDR3 is CASRKDREWYEQYF. CDR3 DNA sequence: TGTGCCAGCAGGAAGGACAGGGAGTGGTACGAGCAGTACTTC.